The 3 T cell receptor beta chains presented below share a single source sample, sequenced in a study of cytomegalovirus exposure and HLA in healthy donors. The primer mix had 60 Vbeta and 13 Jbeta primers. The protocol was immunoSEQ multiplex PCR, while the TCRdb copy is restricted to in-frame clones and leaves out a portion. The sample has about 180,000 clones; 75% are singletons. Sequencing was carried out using PBMCs. The receptors originated from a male donor in good health and CMV-seronegative.

The chain uses TRBV4-2 and TRBJ1-1; the match to TRBD1 covers 9 bases. CDR1 is LGHNA and CDR2 is YNFKEQ in the germline V gene. The CDR3 extends over 16 amino acids. The ends lost 1 base at V and 5 bases at J; junction bases unmatched: 8. This CDR3 is CASSQAQGQGWTEAFF. The CDR3 DNA follows: TGTGCCAGCAGCCAAGCCCAAGGACAGGGGTGGACTGAAGCTTTCTTT.

The genes are TRBV6-5 and TRBJ2-3, with 7 bases lining up with TRBD1. V gave up 2 bases and J gave up 2 bases; unmatched junction bases: 7. Germline V CDR1 and CDR2: MNHEY, SVGAGI. The CDR3 contains 16 residues. CDR3 in amino acids: CASSYQTGDTTDTQYF. CDR3 DNA sequence: TGTGCCAGCAGTTACCAAACAGGGGACACCACAGATACGCAGTATTTT.

This clone was observed a few times. The chain couples TRBV6-1 to TRBJ2-1; D ambiguous. The germline CDR1 and CDR2 sequences are MNHNS and SASEGT. Trimming stripped 4 bases from V and 3 bases from J, with 7 bases between. The CDR3 length is 13 residues. The CDR3 loop is CASSAQFYNEQFF. The CDR3 DNA follows: TGTGCCAGCAGTGCCCAATTCTACAATGAGCAGTTCTTC.